The TCR beta chain described here comes from a study of PD-1 blockade in classical Hodgkin lymphoma. Profiling relied on immunoSEQ multiplex PCR, and the TCRdb table lists in-frame clones only, not all of them. Of 20,000 to 25,000 clones in the sample, about 80% were seen once. Study-wide points: What caused the repertoire differences, perhaps disease activity or prior therapy, remains undefined.

In germline, CDR1 is SQVTM, CDR2 ANQGSEA. The CDR3 runs to 11 residues. Deletions cut 4 bases from V and 4 bases from J, with 5 bases between. Regarding this clone: Its matching antigen is unknown. Other DNA sequences within the sample encode an identical CDR3.

Time point of the sample: cycle 4 day 1 (C4D1), after more than five weeks of nivolumab. All patients experienced relapse after autologous stem cell transplantation, and brentuximab vedotin exposure was variable. Complete response, partial response or progressive disease constituted the best response categories observed. The chain couples TRBV29-1 to TRBJ2-1; D is unresolved. The specimen was peripheral blood mononuclear cells (PBMCs), collected before the fourth cycle of nivolumab. The receptor comes from a human donor with classical Hodgkin lymphoma. The CDR3 DNA reads TGCAGCGTTGGGGGATACAATGAGCAGTTCTTC. It codes for CSVGGYNEQFF.